This T cell receptor beta chain was observed in a study of T cell responses to AZD1222 COVID-19 vaccine. This CDR3 spans 23 amino acids. Germline CDR1 and CDR2: LGHDT and YNNKEL (reference sequence). V dropped 1 base and J dropped 3 bases, with 34 bases sitting between them. Here immunoSEQ multiplex PCR was the method, and the copy in TCRdb shows in-frame clones only, minus some. The data show some 80,000 clones, with around 86% seen just once and 8.7% held by the top ten. This TCR came from an adult in good health. The chain has TRBV3-1 (or the pseudogene TRBV3-2) and TRBJ1-3; D is unresolved. The sample in question was peripheral blood, obtained on day 0 of AZD1222 vaccination. The CDR3 DNA sequence: TGTGCCAGCAGCCAAGGGTTTTGGTTCGTCCGGGAAGCAACAAGGACTGTTGGAAACACCATATATTTT. This codes for CASSQGFWFVREATRTVGNTIYF.